The 14 T cell receptor beta chains below were found in one sample sequenced in a study of PD-1 blockade in mismatch repair-deficient tumors. Sequencing used immunoSEQ multiplex PCR; TCRdb keeps in-frame clones, though not all of them. The table includes around 49,000 clones, under 85% detected once. Sequencing used PBMCs, obtained before pembrolizumab treatment. These TCRs come from an adult with mismatch repair-deficient cancer.

The chain uses TRBV5-5 and TRBJ1-1, with a possible D match to TRBD1 (5 bases). The V end was cut by 3 bases, the J end by 3 bases, with 15 bases between. This CDR3 comprises 15 residues. Looked up from germline, CDR1 is SGHKS and CDR2 is YYEKEE (reference sequence). Here the CDR3 DNA reads TGTGCCAGCAGCTCGAGGGGCGGGAGTGACACTGAAGCTTTCTTT. Translated: CASSSRGGSDTEAFF.

The chain joins TRBV4-1 to TRBJ1-4; 9 bases map to TRBD1. The length of the CDR3 is 15 residues. Losses at the gene ends were 0 bases for V and 10 bases for J; bases not matched to a gene: 6. Germline V gene data show CDR1 as MGHRA and CDR2 as YSYEKL. CDR3 coding DNA: TGCGCCAGCAGCCAAGATGGGACAGGGTTAGGAAAACTGTTTTTT. This encodes CASSQDGTGLGKLFF.

CDR3 DNA sequence: TGTGCCACCAGCAGAGAGGACGCTTACGAGCAGTACTTC. This gives the protein CATSREDAYEQYF. The chain links TRBV15 to TRBJ2-7; D unclear. V lost 0 bases and J lost 4, with 7 bases in between. This CDR3 region has 13 residues. Germline-derived CDR1 and CDR2 are LNHNV and YYDKDF (reference sequence).

This chain joins TRBV11-2 and TRBJ2-1, with D perhaps matching TRBD1 (6 bases). The CDR3 runs 14 residues. V lost 2 bases to trimming and J lost 3 bases, with 8 bases between them. The V gene's germline CDR1 is SGHAT and CDR2 FQNNGV. CDR3 coding DNA: TGTGCCAGCAGCTTAACAGGGTTCTACAATGAGCAGTTCTTC. The encoded protein is CASSLTGFYNEQFF.

The chain carries TRBV6-5 and TRBJ1-2, with 9 bases fitting TRBD1. This CDR3 contains 14 residues. Germline assignment: CDR1 MNHEY and CDR2 SVGAGI. The J segment lost 5 bases and the V segment lost 6 bases, leaving 7 bases of the junction unmatched. The CDR3 sequence: CASRTGQGRYGYTF. The CDR3 DNA is TGTGCCAGCAGAACTGGACAGGGGAGGTATGGCTACACCTTC.

V gene TRBV30 combines with J gene TRBJ2-3, with D perhaps being TRBD1 or TRBD2 (5 bases each). Trimming removed 1 base from V and 4 bases from J, with 9 bases in between. The CDR3 length is 13 residues. Germline CDR1 GTSNPN, CDR2 SVGIG (reference sequence). The chain's CDR3 is CAWSEGTPDTQYF. In DNA, the CDR3 is TGTGCCTGGAGTGAGGGGACCCCAGATACGCAGTATTTT.

J is TRBJ1-1 and V is TRBV11-3; D is perhaps TRBD1 (5 bases). The CDR3 totals 14 residues. Germline CDR1 is SGHNT and CDR2 is YENEEA. Trimming stripped 10 bases from V and 0 bases from J, with 15 bases between. The CDR3 DNA reads TGTGCCACCAGGGCGTCGCGAATGAACACTGAAGCTTTCTTT. This gives the protein CATRASRMNTEAFF.

This clone was detected a few times. This rearrangement joins TRBV10-2 to TRBJ1-1, with no clear D. Trimming removed 7 bases at V and 0 bases at J, with 6 bases between. The CDR3 loop spans 12 amino acids. The germline CDR1 and CDR2 sequences are WSHSY and SAAADI. CDR3 nucleotides: TGCGCCAGCACTGGGATGAACACTGAAGCTTTCTTT. Translating it yields CASTGMNTEAFF.

The gene calls are TRBV2 and TRBJ2-7; D is possibly TRBD1 (6 bases). The CDR3 extends over 14 amino acids. CDR1 and CDR2 (germline): SNHLY, FYNNEI. V lost 6 bases, J lost 2 bases, and 14 bases lay in between. CDR3: CASRSGTIAYEQYF. In DNA, the CDR3 is TGTGCCAGCAGATCCGGGACAATTGCCTACGAGCAGTACTTC.

This rearrangement joins TRBV19 to TRBJ2-7, with TRBD2 identical over 9 bases. The CDR3 loop spans 13 amino acids. The germline V gene has CDR1 LNHDA and CDR2 SQIVND (reference sequence). With 7 bases clipped from V and 3 bases from J, the junction kept 4 bases outside the gene matches. The CDR3 coding sequence is TGTGCCAGTACCCCGACTAGCGGCTACGAGCAGTACTTC. Translation gives CASTPTSGYEQYF.

A single count supports this clone. V and J are TRBV5-4 and TRBJ2-1; D not resolved. The V end lost 7 bases, the J end lost 2 bases, and 10 bases lay between the germline ends. CDR3 length: 13 residues. Per the germline V gene, CDR1 is SGHNT and CDR2 is YYREEE (reference sequence). This chain's CDR3 is CASAVSPYNEQFF. DNA for the CDR3: TGTGCCAGCGCAGTTAGTCCCTACAATGAGCAGTTCTTC.

CDR3 amino acids: CASSPMTSGSSGANVLTF. CDR3 sequence (DNA): TGTGCCAGCTCACCAATGACAAGCGGCTCTTCTGGGGCCAACGTCCTGACTTTC. The genes are TRBV18 and TRBJ2-6; tentatively, D is TRBD2 (5 bases). The CDR3 totals 18 residues. Trimming stripped 2 bases from V and 1 base from J, with 15 bases between. Per the germline V gene, CDR1 is KGHSH and CDR2 is LQKENI.

The V and J genes are TRBV19 and TRBJ1-1; D gene unclear. From germline, CDR1 is LNHDA and CDR2 SQIVND (reference sequence). This CDR3 is 14 amino acids long. DNA for the CDR3: TGTGCAGCCTGCAGCCGGAATTGGGGCACTGAAGCTTTCTTT. Translation: CAACSRNWGTEAFF. Variable domain in full (rest from reference TRBV19 and TRBJ1-1): DGGITQSPKYLFRKEGQNVTLSCEQNLNHDAMYWYRQDPGQGLRLIYYSQIVNDFQKGDIAEGYSVSREKKESFPLTVTSAQKNPTAFYLCAACSRNWGTEAFFGQGTRLTVV.

V and J are TRBV6-5 and TRBJ1-2; 8 nucleotides line up with TRBD1. Germline V gene data show CDR1 as MNHEY and CDR2 as SVGAGI. The CDR3 is 15 residues long. After removal of 2 bases from V and 5 bases from J, the junction contained 7 bases not matched to a gene. DNA for the CDR3: TGTGCCAGCAGTTACCCTAGACAGGGGATTTATGGCTACACCTTC. It encodes CASSYPRQGIYGYTF.